This T cell receptor beta chain was sequenced in a study of blood T cell repertoires in COVID-19. Study overall: Researchers got acute and convalescent COVID-19 samples from the United States, Italy and Spain.

Data came from immunoSEQ multiplex PCR; TCRdb stores just in-frame clones and leaves some out. In the table there are about 180,000 clones, approximately 85% of which are singletons. Germline CDR1 reads SGHRS; CDR2 reads YFSETQ. The length of the CDR3 is 16 residues. V shed 2 bases, J shed 1 base, and the junction held 5 bases outside the gene matches. This study enrolled people aged 18 to 89 from around 26 US geographic areas. Recovered status in Cohort 3 required two negative PCRs, clearance, or symptom resolution. The V call is TRBV5-1, the J call TRBJ2-2, with 7 bases aligning to TRBD1. Sequenced material: PBMCs or T cells enriched from blood (not recorded which). The sequence was collected from a woman aged 25 to 39 who had recovered from COVID-19. In nucleotides, the CDR3 is TGCGCCAGCAGCTTAAAGGGACAGATGAACACCGGGGAGCTGTTTTTT. Translation: CASSLKGQMNTGELFF.